These 17 T cell receptor beta chains were all obtained from the same sample, sequenced in a study of a mutant IDH1 vaccine in newly diagnosed glioma. Using immunoSEQ multiplex PCR, the repertoire was profiled, and TCRdb retains in-frame clones only, with some absent. Counted here are 50,000 to 60,000 clones, about 80% occurring once; the ten biggest clones make up 5% to 7.5%. Time point indicated: week 23, last vaccination. A 20-mer mutant IDH1 peptide at 300 ug was injected subcutaneously with topical imiquimod. These receptors have no identified antigens. Sequencing was performed on PBMCs, taken from a glioma patient whose treatment included an IDH1 peptide vaccine. The source is a man between 40 and 49 years old with glioma.

This clone came up a few times. J is TRBJ1-1 and V is TRBV7-9; D possibly corresponds to TRBD1 (6 bases). CDR1 and CDR2 (germline): SEHNR, FQNEAQ (reference sequence). V shed 5 bases and J shed 5 bases, with 9 bases lying between them. This CDR3 comprises 12 residues. Written as DNA, the CDR3 is TGTGCCAGCAGCATCAGGGGTACTGAAGCTTTCTTT. This gives the protein CASSIRGTEAFF.

This clone has more than one count but fewer than ten. This chain connects TRBV30 to TRBJ2-5; D might be TRBD2 (6 bases). This CDR3 comprises 13 residues. Germline-derived CDR1 and CDR2 are GTSNPN and SVGIG (reference sequence). V lost 3 bases and J lost 5, with 13 bases in between. The chain's CDR3 is CAWSQGGRETQYF. The CDR3 region has the DNA TGTGCCTGGAGCCAGGGAGGTCGTGAGACCCAGTACTTC.

The genes are TRBV6-1 and TRBJ2-4; 7 positions agree with TRBD1. J lost 12 bases, V lost 0 bases, and 5 bases had no gene match. This CDR3 spans 13 amino acids. Germline values: CDR1 MNHNS, CDR2 SASEGT. CDR3 protein: CASSEAPGQNQYF. CDR3 in DNA: TGTGCCAGCAGTGAAGCCCCGGGACAGAATCAGTACTTC.

The gene calls are TRBV7-6 and TRBJ1-2; TRBD1 matches 11 bases. Unmatched junction bases numbered 3, after V lost 4 bases and J lost 2 bases. Germline CDR1 is SGHVS and CDR2 is FNYEAQ. CDR3 size: 15 residues. The CDR3 is CASSSGTGGNYGYTF. The CDR3 DNA sequence: TGTGCCAGCAGCTCAGGGACAGGGGGGAACTATGGCTACACCTTC.

The chain joins TRBV18 to TRBJ1-5, with 8 bases that match TRBD1. The length of the CDR3 is 13 residues. The V gene end was trimmed by 5 bases and the J gene end by 5 bases; junction bases not matched to a gene: 2. The germline V gene has CDR1 KGHSH and CDR2 LQKENI. The CDR3 sequence is CASSGTGDQPQHF. The CDR3 DNA reads TGTGCCAGCTCAGGGACAGGTGATCAGCCCCAGCATTTT.

The chain employs TRBV5-4 and TRBJ2-5, with no clear D. V was shortened by 4 bases and J by 3 bases, with 4 bases between the two germline ends. This CDR3 region has 11 residues. Germline V lookup: CDR1 SGHNT, CDR2 YYREEE (reference sequence). Here the CDR3 DNA reads TGTGCCAGCAGCGAAGAAGAGACCCAGTACTTC. Its translation is CASSEEETQYF.

The chain joins TRBV5-6 to TRBJ2-5; a weak D match, TRBD1 (5 bases). CDR1 and CDR2 from the germline V gene are SGHDT and YYEEEE. Trimming took off 0 bases at V and 7 bases at J, with 13 bases between the two ends. This CDR3 contains 14 residues. CDR3 DNA: TGTGCCAGCAGCTTGGATCAGGGTTTTTGGACCCAGTACTTC. It translates to CASSLDQGFWTQYF.

The rearrangement uses TRBV7-6 and TRBJ2-1; perhaps TRBD2 as D (6 bases). The CDR3 is 16 residues long. Per the germline V gene, CDR1 is SGHVS and CDR2 is FNYEAQ. The V gene lost 1 base and the J gene lost 0 bases, with 10 bases spanning the gap. Written as DNA, the CDR3 is TGTGCCAGCAGCTTAGTGCAGACTAGCTCCTACAATGAGCAGTTCTTC. Amino acids: CASSLVQTSSYNEQFF.

The chain has TRBV7-9 and TRBJ2-7; TRBD1 agrees at 7 bases. CDR3 length equals 16 residues. The V and J ends lost 1 base and 5 bases, in that order; junction bases with no gene match: 11. Germline V gene data show CDR1 as SEHNR and CDR2 as FQNEAQ (reference sequence). The CDR3 here is CASSLGDRVENDEQYF. CDR3 coding DNA: TGTGCCAGCAGCTTAGGCGACAGGGTTGAAAATGACGAGCAGTACTTC.

In this sample, this clone turned up once. J is TRBJ2-1 and V is TRBV2; no reliable D call. CDR1 SNHLY and CDR2 FYNNEI come from the germline V gene. This CDR3 has 16 amino acids. V gave up 2 bases and J gave up 0 bases, with 11 bases separating them. The CDR3 protein is CASSELVGNSYNEQFF. CDR3 nucleotides: TGTGCCAGCAGTGAATTGGTGGGGAACTCCTACAATGAGCAGTTCTTC.

J is TRBJ2-1 and V is TRBV2, with D unresolved. The CDR3 spans 12 residues. V was trimmed by 5 bases and J by 4 bases, leaving 6 bases between them. CDR1 and CDR2 from the germline V gene are SNHLY and FYNNEI. The CDR3 spells CASSNQYNEQFF. CDR3 DNA sequence: TGTGCCAGCAGTAACCAATACAATGAGCAGTTCTTC. Combining the CDR3 with reference TRBV2 and TRBJ2-1 gives the whole variable domain EPEVTQTPSHQVTQMGQEVILRCVPISNHLYFYWYRQILGQKVEFLVSFYNNEISEKSEIFDDQFSVERPDGSNFTLKIRSTKLEDSAMYFCASSNQYNEQFFGPGTRLTVL.

The rearrangement uses TRBV29-1 and TRBJ2-5; 7 positions match TRBD1. Germline CDR1 is SQVTM and CDR2 is ANQGSEA. The junction had 12 bases not matched to a gene; V was cut back by 7 bases and J by 1 base. There are 15 residues in the CDR3. CDR3 sequence: CSAPLPGTAQETQYF. Here the CDR3 DNA reads TGCAGCGCACCCCTCCCCGGGACAGCCCAAGAGACCCAGTACTTC.

The chain couples TRBV11-2 to TRBJ2-1; weak D call: TRBD2 (5 bases). This CDR3 has 13 residues. Trimming removed 0 bases from V and 12 bases from J, with 12 bases in between. The germline V gene has CDR1 SGHAT and CDR2 FQNNGV. The CDR3 region has the DNA TGTGCCAGCAGCTTAGATAGCGCTAGTTCGCAGTTCTTC. Translation gives CASSLDSASSQFF.

V is TRBV15 and J is TRBJ1-1, with 10 bases fitting TRBD1. Germline CDR1 reads LNHNV; CDR2 reads YYDKDF (reference sequence). The CDR3 is 15 residues long. J was trimmed by 7 bases and V by 5 bases; bases with no gene match: 10. In nucleotides, the CDR3 is TGTGCCACCAGCCGATGGACAGGGGGGGTCCATGAAGCTTTCTTT. Amino acid sequence: CATSRWTGGVHEAFF. The variable domain in full, completed from reference TRBV15 and TRBJ1-1, reads DAMVIQNPRYQVTQFGKPVTLSCSQTLNHNVMYWYQQKSSQAPKLLFHYYDKDFNNEADTPDNFQSRRPNTSFCFLDIRSPGLGDTAMYLCATSRWTGGVHEAFFGQGTRLTVV.

The chain uses TRBV4-1 and TRBJ2-5; the D is unclear. Germline values: CDR1 MGHRA, CDR2 YSYEKL. The CDR3 has 15 residues. V shed 0 bases and J shed 1 base, with 9 bases lying between them. CDR3 region: CASSQDGYSQETQYF. CDR3 sequence (DNA): TGCGCCAGCAGCCAAGATGGTTACAGCCAAGAGACCCAGTACTTC.

The J gene is TRBJ2-3, the V gene TRBV4-1; D assignment may be TRBD1 or TRBD2 (5 bases each). The CDR3 runs to 16 residues. Looked up from germline, CDR1 is MGHRA and CDR2 is YSYEKL. V dropped 0 bases and J dropped 0 bases, with 10 bases sitting between them. The DNA for the CDR3 is TGCGCCAGCAGCCAAGATGGGACGGGTAGCACAGATACGCAGTATTTT. Translating gives CASSQDGTGSTDTQYF.

This chain connects TRBV19 to TRBJ2-2, with D uncertain. This CDR3 has 13 amino acids. Germline CDR1 LNHDA, CDR2 SQIVND (reference sequence). Trimming stripped 3 bases from V and 3 bases from J, with 5 bases between. CDR3 sequence: CASSMWDTGELFF. The CDR3 DNA is TGTGCCAGTAGTATGTGGGACACCGGGGAGCTGTTTTTT.